The 5 T cell receptor beta chains in this list originate from one sample, sequenced in a study of cytomegalovirus exposure and HLA in healthy donors. 13 Jbeta primers and 60 Vbeta primers were used for the PCR. The protocol was immunoSEQ multiplex PCR, while the TCRdb copy is restricted to in-frame clones and leaves out a portion. The sample holds approximately 110,000 clones, roughly 71% seen once. Sequenced material: PBMCs. Receptors originate from a woman in her forties or fifties in good health and CMV-seropositive.

This rearrangement joins TRBV5-4 to TRBJ2-1; tentative D call: TRBD1 (6 bases). Trimming took off 5 bases at V and 7 bases at J, with 10 bases between the two ends. CDR3 length: 12 amino acids. The V gene's germline CDR1 is SGHNT and CDR2 YYREEE (reference sequence). The CDR3 protein is CASSHRVNEQFF. The DNA for the CDR3 is TGTGCCAGCAGTCACAGGGTAAATGAGCAGTTCTTC.

The chain joins TRBV7-8 to TRBJ1-4, with D tentatively TRBD1 (5 bases). From germline, CDR1 is SGHVS and CDR2 FQNEAQ. This CDR3 region has 16 residues. Trimming took 1 base from V and 5 from J, leaving 14 bases between them. The CDR3 protein is CASSLGGDGGNEKLFF. For the CDR3, the DNA is TGTGCCAGCAGCTTAGGGGGGGACGGTGGAAATGAAAAACTGTTTTTT.

This chain uses TRBV7-2 with TRBJ2-7; 12 nucleotides agree with TRBD2. The V gene end was trimmed by 4 bases and the J gene end by 6 bases; junction bases not matched to a gene: 13. Germline-derived CDR1 and CDR2 are SGHTA and FQGNSA. This CDR3 spans 17 amino acids. CDR3: CASSSPSSGGADCEQYF. DNA of the CDR3: TGTGCCAGCAGCTCCCCCTCTAGCGGGGGGGCCGATTGCGAGCAGTACTTC. Full variable domain (remainder filled in from reference TRBV7-2 and TRBJ2-7): GAGVSQSPSNKVTEKGKDVELRCDPISGHTALYWYRQSLGQGLEFLIYFQGNSAPDKSGLPSDRFSAERTGGSVSTLTIQRTQQEDSAVYLCASSSPSSGGADCEQYFGPGTRLTVT.

The chain recombines TRBV6-6 with TRBJ1-4, with 9 nucleotides matching TRBD1. This CDR3 comprises 14 residues. Germline V CDR1 and CDR2: MNHNY, SVGAGI (reference sequence). With 5 bases clipped from V and 7 bases from J, the junction kept 5 bases outside the gene matches. The CDR3 reads CASSTTGGGEKLFF. The CDR3 bases are TGTGCCAGCAGTACCACAGGGGGCGGTGAAAAACTGTTTTTT.

The genes are TRBV28 and TRBJ1-1; 7 positions match TRBD1. Per the germline V gene, CDR1 is MDHEN and CDR2 is SYDVKM. The CDR3 is 14 amino acids. V dropped 2 bases and J dropped 5; count of bases not matched to a gene: 5. The CDR3 region is CASSLRGPYTEAFF. In nucleotides, the CDR3 is TGTGCCAGCAGTTTAAGGGGGCCGTATACTGAAGCTTTCTTT.